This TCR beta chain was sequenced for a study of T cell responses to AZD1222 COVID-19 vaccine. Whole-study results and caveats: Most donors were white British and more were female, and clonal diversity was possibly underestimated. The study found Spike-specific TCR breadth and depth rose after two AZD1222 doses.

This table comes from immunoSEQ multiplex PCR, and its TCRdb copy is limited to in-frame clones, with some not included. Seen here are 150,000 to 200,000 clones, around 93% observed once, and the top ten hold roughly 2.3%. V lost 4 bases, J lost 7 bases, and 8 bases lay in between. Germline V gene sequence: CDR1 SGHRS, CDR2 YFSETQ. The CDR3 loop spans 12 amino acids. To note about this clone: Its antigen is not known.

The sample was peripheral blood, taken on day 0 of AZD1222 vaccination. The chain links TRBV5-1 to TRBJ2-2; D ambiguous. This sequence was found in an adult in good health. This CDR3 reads CASSQTGGELFF. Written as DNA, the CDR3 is TGCGCCAGCAGCCAGACGGGCGGGGAGCTGTTTTTT.